This passage covers 15 T cell receptor beta chains from one sample sequenced in a study of shared clonotypes between healthy human individuals. Only in-frame clones appear in the TCRdb table, and some are missing; sequencing was by immunoSEQ multiplex PCR. The sample contains roughly 2,300,000 clones, roughly 92% of which appear only once. Sequenced input: naive CD4+ T cells from PBMCs. As for subset: CD45RA+ positively selected. The receptors were sampled from a man aged 18 to 35 in good health. Some clones in this sample may be carry-over from other donors' samples.

The J gene is TRBJ2-5, the V gene TRBV5-1, with 11 bases that match TRBD1. Germline values: CDR1 SGHRS, CDR2 YFSETQ. V shed 4 bases and J 1 base; nucleotides not matched to a gene: 3. The CDR3 length is 15 residues. The CDR3 loop reads CASSAGTGGQETQYF. The CDR3 DNA follows: TGCGCCAGCAGCGCCGGGACAGGGGGCCAAGAGACCCAGTACTTC.

This clone appeared a single time. The V gene is TRBV5-1, the J gene TRBJ2-2; tentative D call: TRBD1 (6 bases). Looked up from germline, CDR1 is SGHRS and CDR2 is YFSETQ. This CDR3 contains 15 residues. V lost 0 bases and J lost 4, with 10 bases in between. The CDR3 nucleotides are TGCGCCAGCAGCTTGGACAGGGTCGGCACCGGGGAGCTGTTTTTT. Residues: CASSLDRVGTGELFF.

The chain recombines TRBV7-9 with TRBJ2-3; D uncertain. The CDR3 has 14 amino acids. Germline V gives CDR1 SEHNR, CDR2 FQNEAQ (reference sequence). V lost 2 bases and J lost 4, with 10 bases in between. CDR3 in amino acids: CASSLTGDADTQYF. The CDR3 DNA reads TGTGCCAGCAGCTTAACGGGTGACGCAGATACGCAGTATTTT.

This chain uses TRBV28 with TRBJ2-1, with TRBD2 matching 14 bases. The germline gives CDR1 MDHEN, CDR2 SYDVKM. There are 19 residues in the CDR3. The V gene end was trimmed by 7 bases and the J gene end by 2 bases; junction bases not matched to a gene: 13. The CDR3 loop reads CASTKGGGLAGEAYNEQFF. The CDR3 DNA sequence: TGTGCCAGCACCAAAGGCGGGGGACTAGCGGGAGAAGCCTACAATGAGCAGTTCTTC.

The V and J genes are TRBV5-1 and TRBJ2-7; D call uncertain. The germline V and J ends were trimmed by 4 bases and 5 bases, with 22 bases remaining between them. CDR3 length: 16 residues. Germline V gene data show CDR1 as SGHRS and CDR2 as YFSETQ. This chain's CDR3 is CASSTEGRAETNEQYF. The CDR3 region has the DNA TGCGCCAGCAGCACCGAAGGAAGGGCCGAGACGAACGAGCAGTACTTC.

In this sample, this clone turned up once. The rearrangement uses TRBV9 and TRBJ2-1; 7 bases agree with TRBD1. CDR1 is SGDLS and CDR2 is YYNGEE in the germline V gene. V shed 3 bases, J shed 6 bases, and the junction held 3 bases outside the gene matches. The CDR3 runs 13 residues. CDR3 residues: CASSAGQANEQFF. The CDR3 coding sequence is TGTGCCAGCAGCGCCGGACAGGCCAATGAGCAGTTCTTC.

The chain employs TRBV4-1 and TRBJ2-7, with D perhaps TRBD1 or TRBD2 (5 bases each). There are 15 residues in the CDR3. With 4 bases removed from V and 1 base from J, the gap between germline ends came to 14 bases. Germline V gene sequence: CDR1 MGHRA, CDR2 YSYEKL. This CDR3 reads CASSRGTADSYEQYF. CDR3 sequence (DNA): TGCGCCAGCAGCCGAGGGACGGCCGATTCCTACGAGCAGTACTTC.

The chain employs TRBV10-3 and TRBJ1-1; 10 bases are a match to TRBD1. In germline, CDR1 is ENHRY, CDR2 SYGVKD. The junction had 15 bases not matched to a gene; V was cut back by 11 bases and J by 3 bases. The CDR3 is made up of 16 amino acids. As DNA, the CDR3 is TGTGCCGCCTGCTCGGGGGACAGGGGTTTCTACACTGAAGCTTTCTTT. This translates into CAACSGDRGFYTEAFF.

The chain combines TRBV7-7 with TRBJ2-5; perhaps TRBD1 as D (6 bases). The CDR3 contains 17 residues. Trimming took 4 bases from V and 1 from J, leaving 19 bases between them. The germline gives CDR1 SSHAT, CDR2 FNYEAQ (reference sequence). The CDR3 DNA follows: TGTGCCAGCAGCTCACAACTATCCAGGACAGTCCAAGAGACCCAGTACTTC. Its translation: CASSSQLSRTVQETQYF.

V and J are TRBV27 and TRBJ2-3; 8 nucleotides line up with TRBD2. V gave up 6 bases and J gave up 4 bases; unmatched junction bases: 12. The CDR3 consists of 16 residues. CDR1 and CDR2 from the germline V gene are MNHEY and SMNVEV (reference sequence). The CDR3 region has the DNA TGTGCCAGCAGCGCTCGGGCAGCGGGAGTTGCAGATACGCAGTATTTT. Translation gives CASSARAAGVADTQYF.

In DNA, the CDR3 is TGTGCCAGCAGCCTTGAGGGATCCGGAAACACCATATATTTT. Translating gives CASSLEGSGNTIYF. This chain uses TRBV4-2 with TRBJ1-3; the D is unclear. V was clipped by 4 bases and J by 4 bases, with 11 bases between them. The CDR3 has 14 residues. Germline V gene lookup returns CDR1 LGHNA and CDR2 YNFKEQ.

The rearrangement joins TRBV28 to TRBJ2-3, with TRBD2 identical over 11 bases. The length of the CDR3 is 14 residues. Germline CDR1 reads MDHEN; CDR2 reads SYDVKM. With V trimmed by 7 bases and J by 6 bases, 6 bases remained unmatched. CDR3 in amino acids: CASNVAGGLDTQYF. The CDR3 bases are TGTGCCAGCAACGTAGCGGGGGGGCTGGATACGCAGTATTTT.

The chain carries TRBV29-1 and TRBJ2-1, with D possibly being TRBD2 (5 bases). CDR3 length: 13 residues. Trimming took off 4 bases at V and 3 bases at J, with 10 bases between the two ends. Germline CDR1 SQVTM, CDR2 ANQGSEA. The CDR3 loop reads CSVGEQFYNEQFF. The CDR3 DNA reads TGCAGCGTTGGGGAGCAGTTCTACAATGAGCAGTTCTTC.

This rearrangement joins TRBV5-8 to TRBJ2-3; D is unclear. Germline V gives CDR1 SGHTS, CDR2 YDEGEE. The V end lost 6 bases, the J end lost 0 bases, and 11 bases lay between the germline ends. This CDR3 is built from 14 residues. The CDR3 region is CASNSPPSTDTQYF. CDR3 nucleotides: TGTGCCAGCAATAGTCCCCCTAGCACAGATACGCAGTATTTT.

The chain employs TRBV2 and TRBJ1-1; a possible D gene is TRBD1 (6 bases). CDR1 SNHLY and CDR2 FYNNEI come from the germline V gene. The CDR3 contains 15 residues. Trimming stripped 2 bases from V and 3 bases from J, with 13 bases between. CDR3: CASSEHRDTYTEAFF. DNA for the CDR3: TGTGCCAGCAGTGAACACCGGGACACCTACACTGAAGCTTTCTTT.